The present T cell receptor beta chain was sequenced within a study of blood T cell repertoires in COVID-19. In the study's own analysis: Reference gene primer amplification yielded estimated nucleated cell counts. TCRdb's table, derived via immunoSEQ multiplex PCR, lists solely in-frame clones and lacks some. The DNA gave D and trimming, while V, J and clone size come from that table. The sample includes roughly 230,000 clones, 83% of them seen just once. The table lists this clone with a count of one. What was sequenced was peripheral blood. This TCR was sampled from a human donor in a cohort sampled during active COVID-19.

The CDR3 region is CASSLGTGSNEQFF. The CDR3 coding sequence is TGTGCCAGCAGCTTAGGGACAGGGAGCAATGAGCAGTTCTTC. V and J are TRBV7-9 and TRBJ2-1; 8 bases fit TRBD1. This CDR3 has 14 residues. The V segment lost 1 base and the J segment 6 bases; nucleotides outside the gene matches: 2. CDR1 SEHNR and CDR2 FQNEAQ come from the germline V gene (reference sequence). The whole variable domain, filled in from reference TRBV7-9 and TRBJ2-1, reads DTGVSQNPRHKITKRGQNVTFRCDPISEHNRLYWYRQTLGQGPEFLTYFQNEAQLEKSRLLSDRFSAERPKGSFSTLEIQRTEQGDSAMYLCASSLGTGSNEQFFGPGTRLTVL.